The sample holds a few counts of the clone carrying this TCR beta chain. The antigen is not known. This entry belongs to a study of post-analysis software for immune sequencing data. Study context: The study covered relapsing-remitting, secondary progressive and progressive-relapsing courses of multiple sclerosis.

Study-wide points: Multiple sclerosis patients showed significantly lower normalized Chao1 diversity than controls did. Compared with controls, patients had more of roughly five TRBV segments, including TRBV5-6, TRBV5-1 and TRBV20-1. Samples prepared in the same batch strongly co-clustered by F measure.

Germline CDR1 and CDR2: MGHDK and SYGVNS. The CDR3 is 14 residues long. After removal of 8 bases from V and 2 bases from J, the junction contained 4 bases not matched to a gene. Each TCR beta cDNA library carried unique molecular identifiers. Starting from about 0.94 to 9.7 million T cells, the study yielded roughly 0.5 million cDNA molecules. TCRdb ran MiXCR on the PCR reads and lists one entry per CDR3 protein. The table has under 200,000 distinct CDR3 sequences, approximately 30% seen once; the top ten hold more than 3%. The rearrangement uses TRBV25-1 and TRBJ1-4; the match to TRBD1 covers 8 bases. The sequenced sample consisted of blood. This TCR was sampled from a girl aged 2-17 years with multiple sclerosis. CDR3 in amino acids: CASVRQGTNEKLFF. The CDR3 DNA reads as TGTGCCAGCGTCCGACAGGGGACTAATGAAAAACTGTTTTTT.